The 31 T cell receptor beta chains given below trace back to one sample, sequenced in a study of T cells after yellow fever vaccination. TCRdb itself ran the 5' RACE reads through MiXCR, one entry per CDR3 protein. The sample lists 300,000 to 400,000 distinct CDR3 sequences, around 4.1% seen once, with 24% in the top ten. Source: PBMCs, taken 5 days after the yellow fever booster vaccination. The origin of the receptors is a man younger than 30 who received the YFV17D yellow fever vaccine.

The rearrangement uses TRBV7-9 and TRBJ1-1, with TRBD1 matching 9 bases. The V gene end was trimmed by 11 bases and the J gene end by 0 bases; junction bases not matched to a gene: 10. Germline V gene lookup returns CDR1 SEHNR and CDR2 FQNEAQ (reference sequence). This CDR3 has 15 amino acids. DNA of the CDR3: TGTGCCGGAAGACAGGGGGATACTTTGAACACTGAAGCTTTCTTT. Translation: CAGRQGDTLNTEAFF.

This clonotype was picked up a small number of times. V and J are TRBV6-2 or TRBV6-3 and TRBJ1-1; D not certain. The CDR3 has 17 residues. Trimming pared 0 bases from V and 2 bases from J, leaving 16 bases between. Germline lookup yields CDR1 MNHEY and CDR2 SVGEGT. DNA for the CDR3: TGTGCCAGCAGTTACTCGAACCAGGTCTTGGGAAACACTGAAGCTTTCTTT. Amino acid sequence: CASSYSNQVLGNTEAFF.

This clonotype came up many times. The CDR3 sequence is CASSLGHPNTDTQYF. CDR3 nucleotides: TGCGCCAGCAGCTTGGGACACCCTAACACAGATACGCAGTATTTT. The chain joins TRBV5-1 to TRBJ2-3, with no clear D. CDR1 is SGHRS and CDR2 is YFSETQ in the germline V gene. The CDR3 is made up of 15 amino acids. The V end lost 0 bases, the J end lost 2 bases, and 10 bases lay between the germline ends.

The chain joins TRBV9 to TRBJ2-3, with a weak D call TRBD1 (5 bases). From germline, CDR1 is SGDLS and CDR2 YYNGEE. There are 15 residues in the CDR3. V lost 0 bases and J 4 bases, leaving 12 bases between the germline ends. The CDR3 nucleotides are TGTGCCAGCAGCGTAGCGTGGGGCCTTTCAGATACGCAGTATTTT. Translated: CASSVAWGLSDTQYF.

This clonotype occurred a few times. The chain recombines TRBV7-2 with TRBJ2-3; D ambiguous. V dropped 2 bases and J dropped 2 bases, with 17 bases sitting between them. The CDR3 is 17 residues long. In germline, CDR1 is SGHTA, CDR2 FQGNSA. In nucleotides, the CDR3 is TGTGCCAGCAGCTTAATGGCGCTAGTCGGAAACACAGATACGCAGTATTTT. Translating gives CASSLMALVGNTDTQYF.

The table lists this clonotype with a few counts. The chain employs TRBV5-1 and TRBJ2-5; TRBD2 matches at 15 bases. CDR3 size: 14 residues. Germline trimming cut 4 bases from V and 9 bases from J; bases unmatched to any gene: 4. Germline values: CDR1 SGHRS, CDR2 YFSETQ. CDR3 DNA: TGCGCCAGCAGCCTGGGGACTAGCGGGGGGCCCCAGTACTTC. This gives the protein CASSLGTSGGPQYF.

The chain joins TRBV19 to TRBJ1-5, with 11 positions matching TRBD1. The CDR3 consists of 16 residues. From germline, CDR1 is LNHDA and CDR2 SQIVND (reference sequence). V lost 3 bases to trimming and J lost 6 bases; unmatched junction nucleotides: 7. CDR3 protein: CASSIPDRGPFQPQHF. The CDR3 nucleotides read TGTGCCAGTAGTATCCCGGACAGGGGGCCATTTCAGCCCCAGCATTTT.

The chain recombines TRBV5-1 with TRBJ1-2, with TRBD1 matching 9 bases. J was trimmed by 7 bases and V by 4 bases; bases with no gene match: 5. The germline gives CDR1 SGHRS, CDR2 YFSETQ. The CDR3 has 13 amino acids. The CDR3 loop reads CASSLSDRGGYTF. CDR3 coding DNA: TGCGCCAGCAGCCTCTCGGACAGGGGTGGCTACACCTTC.

This clonotype was seen a handful of times. The gene calls are TRBV5-1 and TRBJ2-1; TRBD1 might be the D (5 bases). Looked up from germline, CDR1 is SGHRS and CDR2 is YFSETQ. Trimming took off 8 bases at V and 11 bases at J, with 14 bases between the two ends. CDR3 length: 11 amino acids. CDR3 sequence reads: CASRTPDKQFF. Written as DNA, the CDR3 is TGCGCCAGTCGAACCCCGGACAAGCAGTTCTTC.

This clonotype showed up many times. The chain joins TRBV7-2 to TRBJ2-7; 10 bases agree with TRBD1. The CDR3 is made up of 14 amino acids. With 4 bases clipped from V and 7 bases from J, the junction kept 7 bases outside the gene matches. Germline V gene lookup returns CDR1 SGHTA and CDR2 FQGNSA. The CDR3 loop is CASSSGTGVREQYF. The CDR3 region has the DNA TGTGCCAGCAGCTCCGGGACAGGGGTGAGGGAGCAGTACTTC.

V is TRBV14 and J is TRBJ2-5; D unresolved. Trimming took off 0 bases at V and 0 bases at J, with 11 bases between the two ends. CDR1 is SGHDN and CDR2 is FVKESK in the germline V gene. This CDR3 is 16 amino acids long. CDR3 protein: CASSQDHGRDQETQYF. CDR3 bases: TGTGCCAGCAGCCAAGATCATGGCCGGGACCAAGAGACCCAGTACTTC.

The V and J genes are TRBV7-9 and TRBJ2-3; TRBD2 aligns across 10 bases. Germline V CDR1 and CDR2: SEHNR, FQNEAQ (reference sequence). J gave up 7 bases and V 2 bases, and 6 bases lay outside the gene matches. The CDR3 is 15 residues long. CDR3 bases: TGTGCCAGCAGCTTACGGACTAGCGGTTCAAATACGCAGTATTTT. This translates into CASSLRTSGSNTQYF.

This clonotype has at least ten counts. The V call is TRBV20-1, the J call TRBJ2-1; tentative D call: TRBD2 (5 bases). Germline V lookup: CDR1 DFQATT, CDR2 SNEGSKA (reference sequence). The CDR3 sequence is 11 residues long. Trimming shortened V by 5 bases and J by 4 bases, and 6 bases separated the two germline ends. The CDR3 DNA reads as TGCAGTGCTGAGGGATACAATGAGCAGTTCTTC. It translates to CSAEGYNEQFF.

The gene calls are TRBV18 and TRBJ2-1; 7 nucleotides agree with TRBD1. Germline V gene data show CDR1 as KGHSH and CDR2 as LQKENI. With 2 bases clipped from V and 0 bases from J, the junction kept 4 bases outside the gene matches. The CDR3 is 16 residues long. The CDR3 is CASSPLQGSSYNEQFF. The CDR3 nucleotides read TGTGCCAGCTCACCATTACAGGGGAGCTCCTACAATGAGCAGTTCTTC.

This clonotype was found many times. This chain joins TRBV7-8 and TRBJ2-3; TRBD1 aligns across 7 bases. Trimming removed 1 base from V and 2 bases from J; junction bases left unmatched: 3. CDR1 is SGHVS, CDR2 FQNEAQ, per germline. The CDR3 totals 15 residues. The CDR3 nucleotides are TGTGCCAGCAGCTTAGGGGGACAGACCACAGATACGCAGTATTTT. This translates into CASSLGGQTTDTQYF.

This rearrangement joins TRBV7-9 to TRBJ2-3; 7 bases map to TRBD2. V dropped 3 bases and J dropped 8; count of bases not matched to a gene: 14. The germline gives CDR1 SEHNR, CDR2 FQNEAQ (reference sequence). The CDR3 loop spans 16 amino acids. As DNA, the CDR3 is TGTGCCAGCAGCTTTGCCGTCGTTTCTAGCGGCCTTACGCAGTATTTT. Its translation is CASSFAVVSSGLTQYF.

The chain joins TRBV5-1 to TRBJ2-1, with 12 nucleotides matching TRBD1. The CDR3 length is 19 residues. V lost 0 bases and J lost 5; bases outside the gene matches: 12. The germline V gene encodes CDR1 SGHRS and CDR2 YFSETQ. CDR3 sequence (DNA): TGCGCCAGCAGCTTGGCGTGGCTACCGGGACAGGGGGCCAACAATGAGCAGTTCTTC. Protein product: CASSLAWLPGQGANNEQFF.

This clonotype was picked up many times. The V call is TRBV9, the J call TRBJ2-5, with TRBD1 matching 7 bases. Trimming cost V 5 bases and J 5 bases; bases outside gene matches: 6. This CDR3 region has 13 residues. Germline V gene data show CDR1 as SGDLS and CDR2 as YYNGEE. The CDR3 loop is CASRHTGEETQYF. The CDR3 region has the DNA TGTGCCAGCAGGCATACAGGGGAGGAGACCCAGTACTTC.

The V gene is TRBV6-5, the J gene TRBJ1-2; no clear D. The CDR3 is made up of 13 amino acids. Trimming left V 5 bases short and J 3 bases short, with 10 bases between. Germline-derived CDR1 and CDR2 are MNHEY and SVGAGI. CDR3 DNA sequence: TGTGCCAGCAGTCGACCGCGCGACTATGGCTACACCTTC. Translation gives CASSRPRDYGYTF.

This clonotype was seen more than once but under ten times. The rearrangement links TRBV4-1 to TRBJ2-3, with TRBD2 matching 8 bases. V lost 3 bases and J lost 0; bases outside the gene matches: 11. Germline-derived CDR1 and CDR2 are MGHRA and YSYEKL. The CDR3 runs to 18 residues. CDR3 amino acids: CASSHPGGGGLSTDTQYF. The CDR3 region has the DNA TGCGCCAGCAGCCACCCGGGGGGGGGTGGACTCAGCACAGATACGCAGTATTTT.

For this clonotype: A much larger clone differs from this one at a single base, so this may be a read error. V gene TRBV5-1 combines with J gene TRBJ1-2, with 9 bases identical to TRBD1. This CDR3 comprises 14 residues. Germline loops: CDR1 SGHRS, CDR2 YFSETQ. DNA for the CDR3: TGCGCCGGCAGCTTGGGACAGGGCGGTTATGGCTACACCTTC. It encodes CAGSLGQGGYGYTF.

This clonotype has ten or more counts. The genes are TRBV7-9 and TRBJ1-6, with D perhaps matching TRBD1 (5 bases). This CDR3 is 14 amino acids long. Per germline, CDR1 SEHNR and CDR2 FQNEAQ (reference sequence). Between the trimmed V and J ends, which lost 1 base and 7 bases, there was a span of 8 bases. The CDR3 region is CASSLEWGNSPLHF. DNA for the CDR3: TGTGCCAGCAGCTTAGAGTGGGGGAATTCACCCCTCCACTTT. The full variable domain, with the rest looked up from reference TRBV7-9 and TRBJ1-6, is DTGVSQNPRHKITKRGQNVTFRCDPISEHNRLYWYRQTLGQGPEFLTYFQNEAQLEKSRLLSDRFSAERPKGSFSTLEIQRTEQGDSAMYLCASSLEWGNSPLHFGNGTRLTVT.

The chain carries TRBV5-1 and TRBJ1-5; D is perhaps TRBD1 (5 bases). The CDR3 totals 15 residues. V was clipped by 9 bases and J by 3 bases, with 19 bases between them. The V gene's germline CDR1 is SGHRS and CDR2 YFSETQ. This CDR3 is CAIVLGGVDNQPQHF. In DNA form, the CDR3 reads TGCGCCATCGTTCTCGGGGGAGTTGACAATCAGCCCCAGCATTTT.

This clonotype has a handful of counts. The chain links TRBV4-3 to TRBJ2-2; 8 nucleotides line up with TRBD2. The V segment lost 0 bases and the J segment 9 bases; nucleotides outside the gene matches: 12. The germline gives CDR1 LGHNA, CDR2 YSLEER. The length of the CDR3 is 17 residues. CDR3 in DNA: TGCGCCAGCAGCCAAGAATTCACCGGCGGGGGGAGCAGGGAGCTGTTTTTT. It encodes CASSQEFTGGGSRELFF.

The chain recombines TRBV25-1 with TRBJ2-5; 8 positions agree with TRBD1. In germline, CDR1 is MGHDK, CDR2 SYGVNS. The V and J ends lost 6 bases and 5 bases, in that order; junction bases with no gene match: 14. This CDR3 comprises 16 residues. Written as DNA, the CDR3 is TGTGCCAGCAGCGTCTCCGCCGGGACAGGAAGGGAGACCCAGTACTTC. This encodes CASSVSAGTGRETQYF.

This chain connects TRBV5-5 to TRBJ2-2, with 10 bases identical to TRBD2. V trimming: 2 bases; J trimming: 3 bases; junction bases outside the gene matches: 7. Germline CDR1 reads SGHKS; CDR2 reads YYEKEE (reference sequence). There are 17 residues in the CDR3. The CDR3 region is CASSLASGGPHTGELFF. The CDR3, as DNA: TGTGCCAGCAGCTTAGCTAGCGGGGGACCTCACACCGGGGAGCTGTTTTTT. The full variable domain, with the rest looked up from reference TRBV5-5 and TRBJ2-2, is DAGVTQSPTHLIKTRGQQVTLRCSPISGHKSVSWYQQVLGQGPQFIFQYYEKEERGRGNFPDRFSARQFPNYSSELNVNALLLGDSALYLCASSLASGGPHTGELFFGEGSRLTVL.

The chain links TRBV20-1 to TRBJ1-2; unclear D gene. V gave up 6 bases and J gave up 4 bases, with 15 bases separating them. In germline, CDR1 is DFQATT, CDR2 SNEGSKA (reference sequence). The CDR3 is 13 amino acids. In DNA form, the CDR3 reads TGCAGTGCCCCCCTTTTAGGGAGCTATGGCTACACCTTC. Encoded protein: CSAPLLGSYGYTF.

This clonotype has a count of ten or more. The chain is built from TRBV5-1 and TRBJ2-4; TRBD1 agrees at 9 bases. Germline trimming cut 3 bases from V and 6 bases from J; bases unmatched to any gene: 7. The germline CDR1 and CDR2 sequences are SGHRS and YFSETQ. The CDR3 is made up of 15 amino acids. The CDR3 sequence: CASSSPGQGVNIQYF. CDR3 sequence (DNA): TGCGCCAGCAGCTCCCCGGGACAGGGTGTAAACATTCAGTACTTC.

The chain carries TRBV6-1 and TRBJ2-5; 7 nucleotides match TRBD2. Germline lookup yields CDR1 MNHNS and CDR2 SASEGT. The CDR3 is made up of 17 amino acids. Losses at the gene ends were 3 bases for V and 6 bases for J; bases not matched to a gene: 16. DNA for the CDR3: TGTGCCAGCAGTGACTCTGGGGGAGGGGCTCGATTGAAGACCCAGTACTTC. Translated: CASSDSGGGARLKTQYF.

V is TRBV5-1 and J is TRBJ2-5; 11 bases fit TRBD2. The CDR3 contains 17 residues. Germline values: CDR1 SGHRS, CDR2 YFSETQ. V gave up 4 bases and J gave up 1 base; unmatched junction bases: 9. For the CDR3, the DNA is TGCGCCAGCAGCCCCCCCGGGACTAGCGGATCCCAAGAGACCCAGTACTTC. This gives the protein CASSPPGTSGSQETQYF.

This clonotype turned up a few times. This chain joins TRBV3-1 and TRBJ2-5, with 8 bases fitting TRBD2. The CDR3 extends over 16 amino acids. J lost 1 base, V lost 4 bases, and 8 bases had no gene match. Germline CDR1 reads LGHDT; CDR2 reads YNNKEL (reference sequence). CDR3 DNA: TGTGCCAGCAGCCCTCTGGCGGGGGGATTCCAAGAGACCCAGTACTTC. Amino acid sequence: CASSPLAGGFQETQYF.